A single sample is the source of the 23 T cell receptor beta chains below, sequenced in a study of cytomegalovirus exposure and HLA in healthy donors. The PCR was carried out with 60 Vbeta primers and 13 Jbeta primers. Method: immunoSEQ multiplex PCR; TCRdb's copy keeps in-frame clones and lacks some. Here the sample spans some 170,000 clones, over 65% being singletons. Specimen: PBMCs. The receptors originated from a man between 18 and 29 years old in good health and CMV-seropositive.

In regard to this clone: One end of the junction is discordant with germline, which a read error may explain. This chain joins TRBV30 and TRBJ1-2, with D uncertain. This CDR3 has 13 amino acids. Germline-derived CDR1 and CDR2 are GTSNPN and SVGIG (reference sequence). CDR3 loop: CAWSVRGNSGYTF. The CDR3 DNA sequence: TGTGCCTGGAGTGTGCGGGGAAACTCTGGCTACACCTTC.

Note on this clone: An end of the junction differs from the germline gene, which may be a read error. Other DNA sequences of this sample code for an identical CDR3. The rearrangement uses TRBV27 and TRBJ2-2; the D gene is possibly TRBD2 (5 bases). The V gene's germline CDR1 is MNHEY and CDR2 SMNVEV (reference sequence). The CDR3 is 14 residues long. CDR3 in DNA: TGTGCCAGCAGTTTCGTGTCGAACACCGGGGAGTTGTTTTTT. This translates into CASSFVSNTGELFF.

The chain uses TRBV14 and TRBJ2-5; TRBD2 might be the D (7 bases). V gave up 5 bases and J gave up 5 bases, with 21 bases separating them. Germline CDR1 SGHDN, CDR2 FVKESK. The CDR3 runs to 16 residues. CDR3 sequence (DNA): TGTGCCAGCAGCATGGGGGGGGGACATCGGGGCGAGACCCAGTACTTC. As protein: CASSMGGGHRGETQYF.

The V call is TRBV10-2, the J call TRBJ2-1; 9 bases match TRBD2. The germline V gene has CDR1 WSHSY and CDR2 SAAADI. The trim removed 6 bases at V and 5 bases at J, leaving 8 bases unmatched. CDR3 length: 15 amino acids. CDR3 sequence (DNA): TGCGCCAGCAGATTGGGGGGGACTAGCCACAATGAGCAGTTCTTC. It specifies CASRLGGTSHNEQFF.

The J gene is TRBJ2-5, the V gene TRBV11-3, with TRBD2 matching 8 bases. Looked up from germline, CDR1 is SGHNT and CDR2 is YENEEA. This CDR3 is built from 12 residues. The V gene end was trimmed by 6 bases and the J gene end by 3 bases; junction bases not matched to a gene: 0. As DNA, the CDR3 is TGTGCCAGCAGGGGACTAGAAGAGACCCAGTACTTC. It specifies CASRGLEETQYF. Looking up the rest from reference TRBV11-3 and TRBJ2-5 gives the full variable domain: EAGVVQSPRYKIIEKKQPVAFWCNPISGHNTLYWYLQNLGQGPELLIRYENEEAVDDSQLPKDRFSAERLKGVDSTLKIQPAELGDSAVYLCASRGLEETQYFGPGTRLLVL.

The chain combines TRBV7-2 with TRBJ1-4; 9 positions match TRBD1. CDR1 is SGHTA, CDR2 FQGNSA, per germline. This CDR3 region has 15 residues. The V segment lost 3 bases and the J segment 8 bases; nucleotides outside the gene matches: 7. Here the CDR3 reads CASSFGQGFGEKLFF. The CDR3 nucleotides are TGTGCCAGCAGCTTCGGACAGGGGTTCGGCGAAAAACTGTTTTTT.

Concerning this clone itself: Other nucleotide sequences from this sample produce the same CDR3. V usage is TRBV7-8 and J usage is TRBJ1-2, with D maybe TRBD1 (5 bases). Germline V gene lookup returns CDR1 SGHVS and CDR2 FQNEAQ. Trimming cost V 0 bases and J 0 bases, with 8 bases left between them. The CDR3 contains 15 residues. This CDR3 reads CASSLAGGANYGYTF. For the CDR3, the DNA is TGTGCCAGCAGCTTAGCGGGGGGGGCTAACTATGGCTACACCTTC.

The chain employs TRBV11-1 and TRBJ1-1; D uncertain. V gave up 0 bases and J gave up 3 bases, with 11 bases separating them. This CDR3 contains 15 residues. CDR1 and CDR2 from the germline V gene are SGHAT and FQDESV (reference sequence). The CDR3 sequence is CASSLAWGDHTEAFF. For the CDR3, the DNA is TGTGCCAGCAGCTTAGCATGGGGAGACCACACTGAAGCTTTCTTT.

The chain links TRBV30 to TRBJ1-2; D unclear. The germline CDR1 and CDR2 sequences are GTSNPN and SVGIG (reference sequence). CDR3 length equals 12 residues. The ends were cut back, 0 bases at V and 8 bases at J, with 10 bases in the middle. The DNA of the CDR3 is TGTGCCTGGAGTGTTGGTATTACAGGCTACACCTTC. This translates into CAWSVGITGYTF. Filled out from reference TRBV30 and TRBJ1-2, the complete variable domain reads SQTIHQWPATLVQPVGSPLSLECTVEGTSNPNLYWYRQAAGRGLQLLFYSVGIGQISSEVPQNLSASRPQDRQFILSSKKLLLSDSGFYLCAWSVGITGYTFGSGTRLTVV.

The chain combines TRBV28 with TRBJ2-6; TRBD1 aligns across 9 bases. Germline CDR1 reads MDHEN; CDR2 reads SYDVKM. The CDR3 is made up of 18 amino acids. J gave up 9 bases and V 1 base, and 13 bases lay outside the gene matches. CDR3 DNA: TGTGCCAGCAGTTTATATAGGAGGTACTCGGGACAGGGCAACGTCCTGACTTTC. Its translation: CASSLYRRYSGQGNVLTF.

The chain uses TRBV29-1 and TRBJ1-1; perhaps TRBD1 as D (6 bases). V was trimmed by 7 bases and J by 5 bases, leaving 14 bases between them. The CDR3 is 12 residues long. From germline, CDR1 is SQVTM and CDR2 ANQGSEA. The CDR3 coding sequence is TGCAGCGGCTCGGGACAAGTGACTGAAGCTTTCTTT. This gives the protein CSGSGQVTEAFF.

The V gene is TRBV11-3, the J gene TRBJ1-5; TRBD1 agrees at 7 bases. V shed 1 base and J 4 bases; nucleotides not matched to a gene: 10. The CDR3 extends over 17 amino acids. Germline assignment: CDR1 SGHNT and CDR2 YENEEA. The chain's CDR3 is CASSLGEDRLRNQPQHF. The CDR3 nucleotides read TGTGCCAGCAGCTTAGGAGAGGACAGGCTCCGAAATCAGCCCCAGCATTTT.

This rearrangement joins TRBV28 to TRBJ1-3; D is perhaps TRBD1 (6 bases). V was cut by 6 bases and J by 1 base, with 16 bases left in between. The germline V gene encodes CDR1 MDHEN and CDR2 SYDVKM. This CDR3 comprises 16 residues. CDR3 DNA: TGTGCCAGCAGCCCGACGGGGGGCCGGTCTGGAAACACCATATATTTT. Translating it yields CASSPTGGRSGNTIYF.

The J gene is TRBJ2-3, the V gene TRBV2; perhaps TRBD1 as D (6 bases). CDR1 and CDR2 (germline): SNHLY, FYNNEI. Trimming pared 5 bases from V and 4 bases from J, leaving 13 bases between. The CDR3 totals 14 residues. The CDR3 bases are TGTGCCAGCAGTCAGGGGTTAGTGTCAGATACGCAGTATTTT. Encoded protein: CASSQGLVSDTQYF.

The chain uses TRBV27 and TRBJ1-3; D perhaps matches TRBD1 (6 bases). The CDR3 is made up of 15 amino acids. CDR1 is MNHEY and CDR2 is SMNVEV in the germline V gene (reference sequence). V gave up 0 bases and J gave up 4 bases, with 10 bases separating them. CDR3 sequence reads: CASSLSGRGGNTIYF. DNA of the CDR3: TGTGCCAGCAGTTTATCGGGCAGGGGAGGAAACACCATATATTTT.

The chain uses TRBV29-1 and TRBJ1-1; D is undetermined. The germline CDR1 and CDR2 sequences are SQVTM and ANQGSEA. Trimming stripped 4 bases from V and 3 bases from J, with 12 bases between. The length of the CDR3 is 13 residues. CDR3 DNA: TGCAGCGTTGTGAGATCCGGGGACACTGAAGCTTTCTTT. Protein sequence: CSVVRSGDTEAFF.

This clone has just one count. The chain links TRBV29-1 to TRBJ2-3, with 10 bases aligning to TRBD2. The germline V gene has CDR1 SQVTM and CDR2 ANQGSEA. CDR3 size: 18 residues. The J segment lost 2 bases and the V segment lost 0 bases, leaving 11 bases of the junction unmatched. The CDR3 reads CSVEDVLAGASSTDTQYF. CDR3 DNA sequence: TGCAGCGTTGAAGATGTCCTAGCGGGGGCCTCCTCCACAGATACGCAGTATTTT.

The chain links TRBV6-1 to TRBJ1-5; D is possibly TRBD1 (6 bases). Trimming removed 6 bases from V and 6 bases from J, with 18 bases in between. Germline V gene data show CDR1 as MNHNS and CDR2 as SASEGT. CDR3 length: 15 residues. The CDR3 DNA follows: TGTGCCAGCAGAGGGGGTGCGGGGGTTGGTCAGCCCCAGCATTTT. Its translation is CASRGGAGVGQPQHF.

This chain uses TRBV19 with TRBJ1-1; D is unresolved. The germline V gene encodes CDR1 LNHDA and CDR2 SQIVND (reference sequence). V was cut by 5 bases and J by 5 bases, with 9 bases left in between. The CDR3 is 12 residues long. This CDR3 reads CASSASGTEAFF. The CDR3, as DNA: TGTGCCAGTAGTGCATCGGGAACTGAAGCTTTCTTT.

This chain joins TRBV15 and TRBJ1-5, with D unclear. Per germline, CDR1 LNHNV and CDR2 YYDKDF (reference sequence). CDR3 length equals 15 residues. Between the trimmed V and J ends, which lost 2 bases and 4 bases, there was a span of 12 bases. The CDR3 DNA reads as TGTGCCACCAGCAGAATAATTGCAGTTAATCAGCCCCAGCATTTT. Encoded protein: CATSRIIAVNQPQHF.

The V gene is TRBV6-1, the J gene TRBJ2-7, with D possibly matching TRBD2 (5 bases). The ends were cut back, 1 base at V and 3 bases at J, with 10 bases in the middle. The CDR3 covers 14 residues. Germline CDR1 is MNHNS and CDR2 is SASEGT. CDR3 bases: TGTGCCAGCAGTGAAGGGAGGTGGATCTACGAGCAGTACGTC. Encoded protein: CASSEGRWIYEQYV.

The chain recombines TRBV6-6 with TRBJ1-2; a weak D match, TRBD1 (6 bases). Germline V CDR1 and CDR2: MNHNY, SVGAGI (reference sequence). Trimming removed 5 bases at V and 2 bases at J, with 15 bases between. The CDR3 is 15 amino acids. CDR3 bases: TGTGCCAGCAGTAGCCGGGACAATCGAAACTATGGCTACACCTTC. Amino acids: CASSSRDNRNYGYTF.

The chain employs TRBV6-6 and TRBJ2-7; 9 bases match TRBD1. The V and J ends lost 10 bases and 5 bases, in that order; junction bases with no gene match: 3. Germline CDR1 is MNHNY and CDR2 is SVGAGI (reference sequence). This CDR3 is 11 amino acids long. In nucleotides, the CDR3 is TGTGCCACACAGGGGGCCCACGAGCAGTACGTC. It is translated as CATQGAHEQYV.